The T cell receptor (beta chain) described here comes from a study of blood T cell repertoires in COVID-19. The wider study: PBMCs, B-cell-depleted T cells, or T cells provided the cDNA or gDNA that made up the material.

Germline V lookup: CDR1 LGHNA, CDR2 YSLEER. The CDR3 has 21 amino acids. V was pared by 4 bases and J by 0 bases, with 20 bases of the junction left unmatched. In the original analysis: Researchers report that nucleated cell counts were estimated from reference gene primer amplification. The protocol was immunoSEQ multiplex PCR, while the TCRdb copy is restricted to in-frame clones and leaves out a portion. The V and J calls and clone size come from that table; D and trimming were worked out from the DNA. This table has over 45,000 clones, 90% appearing once. This clonotype was sampled from a man over 45 with acute or convalescent COVID-19. Material: peripheral blood. The chain combines TRBV4-3 with TRBJ2-1, with 8 positions matching TRBD2. The CDR3 DNA sequence: TGCGCCAGCAGCCCGGGCCCGTCCGGGACTAGTTTCTCCAGCTCCTACAATGAGCAGTTCTTC. It codes for CASSPGPSGTSFSSSYNEQFF.